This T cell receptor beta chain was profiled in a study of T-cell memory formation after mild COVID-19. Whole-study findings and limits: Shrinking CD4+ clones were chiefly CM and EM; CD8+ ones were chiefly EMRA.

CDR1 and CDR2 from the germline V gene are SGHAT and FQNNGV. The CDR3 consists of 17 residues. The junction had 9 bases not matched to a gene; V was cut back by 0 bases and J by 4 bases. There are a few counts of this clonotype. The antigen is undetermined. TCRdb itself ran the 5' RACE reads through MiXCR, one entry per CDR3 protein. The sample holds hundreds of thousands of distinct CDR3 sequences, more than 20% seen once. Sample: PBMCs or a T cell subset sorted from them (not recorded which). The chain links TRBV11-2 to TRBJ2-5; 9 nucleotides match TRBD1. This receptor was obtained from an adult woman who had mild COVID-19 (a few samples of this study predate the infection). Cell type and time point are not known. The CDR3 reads CASSLDVMGQGGETQYF. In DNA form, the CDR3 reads TGTGCCAGCAGCTTAGACGTGATGGGACAGGGCGGAGAGACCCAGTACTTC.